This T cell receptor beta chain derives from a study of control samples from healthy donors and cancer patients. Generated by immunoSEQ multiplex PCR, the TCRdb table keeps only in-frame clones and is missing some. The sample records 150,000 to 200,000 clones, approximately 94% being singletons. The sequence came from a woman between 18 and 29 years old in good health. Sequenced material: blood.

The CDR3 here is CSVAAFIDSPLHF. Here the CDR3 DNA reads TGCAGCGTTGCGGCCTTCATTGATTCACCCCTCCACTTT. This chain joins TRBV29-1 and TRBJ1-6; no clear D. The CDR3 has 13 amino acids. Trimming removed 4 bases at V and 8 bases at J, with 12 bases between. CDR1 and CDR2 from the germline V gene are SQVTM and ANQGSEA.